These 11 T cell receptor beta chains were sequenced from one sample in a study of T-cell memory formation after mild COVID-19. MiXCR, applied by TCRdb to the 5' RACE reads, yields one record per CDR3 protein. The sample gives around 100,000 distinct CDR3 sequences, 22% of which show up once; 40% to 50% is in the top ten. Sequenced material: PBMCs or a T cell subset sorted from them (not recorded which). The receptors stem from a man aged 18 to 30 who had mild COVID-19 (a few samples of this study predate the infection). Cell type and time point are not known.

Here the CDR3 reads CASSDRAYGYTF. As DNA, the CDR3 is TGTGCCAGCAGCGACAGGGCCTATGGCTACACCTTC. The rearrangement uses TRBV27 and TRBJ1-2, with 7 bases fitting TRBD1. This CDR3 has 12 residues. V lost 6 bases, J lost 4 bases, and 2 bases stayed unmatched. In germline, CDR1 is MNHEY, CDR2 SMNVEV (reference sequence).

The rearrangement links TRBV6-5 to TRBJ1-5; D uncertain. The CDR3 extends over 15 amino acids. Trimming pared 2 bases from V and 0 bases from J, leaving 8 bases between. CDR1 MNHEY and CDR2 SVGAGI come from the germline V gene. The CDR3 loop reads CASSYGGGSNQPQHF. The CDR3 region has the DNA TGTGCCAGCAGTTACGGCGGTGGTAGCAATCAGCCCCAGCATTTT.

This chain links TRBV28 with TRBJ1-5, with no clear D. Deletions cut 1 base from V and 3 bases from J, with 7 bases between. Per germline, CDR1 MDHEN and CDR2 SYDVKM. The length of the CDR3 is 14 residues. DNA for the CDR3: TGTGCCAGCAGTTTATCCGGATACAATCAGCCCCAGCATTTT. This gives the protein CASSLSGYNQPQHF.

The chain uses TRBV3-1 and TRBJ1-1, with D maybe TRBD1 (6 bases). The length of the CDR3 is 16 residues. The germline V gene has CDR1 LGHDT and CDR2 YNNKEL (reference sequence). Trimming left V 2 bases short and J 5 bases short, with 18 bases between. In DNA form, the CDR3 reads TGTGCCAGCAGCCAAAGGGGGGTCGTAGTGGATACTGAAGCTTTCTTT. Amino acids: CASSQRGVVVDTEAFF.

The chain employs TRBV29-1 and TRBJ2-5; TRBD1 might be the D (6 bases). Per germline, CDR1 SQVTM and CDR2 ANQGSEA. V lost 7 bases and J lost 5, with 11 bases in between. The CDR3 sequence is 11 residues long. The DNA of the CDR3 is TGCAGCGCCCACAGGGATGAGACCCAGTACTTC. Its translation is CSAHRDETQYF.

This clonotype occurred once. The rearrangement joins TRBV6-2 or TRBV6-3 to TRBJ1-3; 7 nucleotides align to TRBD1. Trimming took 2 bases from V and 9 from J; bases not matched to a gene: 10. In germline, CDR1 is MNHEY, CDR2 SVGEGT. The length of the CDR3 is 15 residues. The CDR3 DNA follows: TGTGCCAGCAGTTACCAAGGACAGGTCCAGCCCACCATATATTTT. Translated, it gives CASSYQGQVQPTIYF.

This clonotype was seen more than once but under ten times. CDR3: CASSLAGGPGNEQFF. CDR3 sequence (DNA): TGTGCCAGCAGTTTAGCGGGGGGGCCTGGCAATGAGCAGTTCTTC. The rearrangement joins TRBV12-3 or TRBV12-4 to TRBJ2-1, with a weak D call TRBD2 (7 bases). The CDR3 runs 15 residues. Trimming took off 0 bases at V and 6 bases at J, with 12 bases between the two ends.

This clonotype was counted only a few times. The DNA for the CDR3 is TGTGCCATCAAAAGTGGATCGTCAAACACCGGGGAGCTGTTTTTT. Residues: CAIKSGSSNTGELFF. The chain carries TRBV15 and TRBJ2-2; D remains ambiguous. The CDR3 length is 15 residues. V was shortened by 10 bases and J by 2 bases, with 17 bases between the two germline ends. Germline V gene sequence: CDR1 LNHNV, CDR2 YYDKDF (reference sequence). The full variable domain, with the rest looked up from reference TRBV15 and TRBJ2-2, is DAMVIQNPRYQVTQFGKPVTLSCSQTLNHNVMYWYQQKSSQAPKLLFHYYDKDFNNEADTPDNFQSRRPNTSFCFLDIRSPGLGDTAMYLCAIKSGSSNTGELFFGEGSRLTVL.

The CDR3 DNA is TGTGCCAGCAGTTTACCGGGTCCTGAAGCTTTCTTT. Translated, it gives CASSLPGPEAFF. The chain joins TRBV12-3 or TRBV12-4 to TRBJ1-1; D not certain. V lost 2 bases, J lost 6 bases, and 7 bases lay in between. This CDR3 has 12 amino acids.

The chain is built from TRBV12-5 and TRBJ2-5; D not certain. The CDR3 loop spans 13 amino acids. From germline, CDR1 is LGHNT and CDR2 FRNRAP. The V end lost 3 bases, the J end lost 5 bases, and 10 bases lay between the germline ends. CDR3 sequence: CASGFGSDETQYF. The CDR3 nucleotides are TGTGCTAGTGGTTTTGGGTCGGATGAGACCCAGTACTTC.

The chain couples TRBV3-1 to TRBJ2-2; no firm D call. CDR3 length: 13 amino acids. Trimming cost V 4 bases and J 4 bases, with 7 bases left between them. CDR1 LGHDT and CDR2 YNNKEL come from the germline V gene (reference sequence). The CDR3 is CASSPPVTGELFF. As DNA, the CDR3 is TGTGCCAGCAGCCCTCCGGTCACCGGGGAGCTGTTTTTT.